This T cell receptor beta chain derives from a study of naive and memory T cell subsets. Treatment described: skin biopsy from PPD injection site in Mantoux-positive individual. Unsorted total RNA, about 1 to 1,100 ng, was DNase treated before reverse transcription. Biopsied sites were PPD injections in people with a positive Mantoux test. General study findings and limits: Potentially, T cell activation and differentiation skew this RNA-based measurement. Both skin biopsy types reportedly yielded TCRs, tuberculin sites far more.

This clonotype is categorized as medium-sized (0.01 to 0.1%). Its target is not known. The CDR3 covers 13 residues. V gave up 3 bases and J gave up 1 base, with 7 bases separating them. The V gene's germline CDR1 is LNHDA and CDR2 SQIVND (reference sequence). Alpha and beta constant region primers primed reverse transcription for blood and skin samples. Four PCR rounds used nested alpha and beta constant region primers plus the SP2 primer. TCRdb redid the calling of the UMI-ligation and nested PCR reads with MiXCR, one entry per CDR3 protein. The table lists roughly 18,000 distinct CDR3 sequences, roughly 9% of them singletons.

Specimen: skin, collected from a tuberculin skin test site. The receptor was derived from an adult in good health. This chain joins TRBV19 and TRBJ2-7; a possible D gene is TRBD2 (5 bases). The CDR3 DNA reads as TGTGCCAGTAGTATGACGGGGTCCTACGAGCAGTACTTC. It specifies CASSMTGSYEQYF.